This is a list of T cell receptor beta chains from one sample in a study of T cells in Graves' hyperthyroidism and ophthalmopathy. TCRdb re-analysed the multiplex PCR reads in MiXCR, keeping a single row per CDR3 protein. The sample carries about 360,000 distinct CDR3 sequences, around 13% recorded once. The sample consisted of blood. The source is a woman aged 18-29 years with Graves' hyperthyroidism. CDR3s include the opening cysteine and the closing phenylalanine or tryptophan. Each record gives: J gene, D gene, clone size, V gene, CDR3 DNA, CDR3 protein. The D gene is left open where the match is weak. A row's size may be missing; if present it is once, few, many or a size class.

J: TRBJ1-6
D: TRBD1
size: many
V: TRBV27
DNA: TGTGCCAGCAGTTTAGTGACAGGGGCAAATCGCAATTCACCCCTCCACTTT
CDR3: CASSLVTGANRNSPLHF

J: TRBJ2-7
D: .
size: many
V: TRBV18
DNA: TGTGCCAGCTCACCACTCCGGTCGGTGGACGAGCAGTACTTC
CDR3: CASSPLRSVDEQYF

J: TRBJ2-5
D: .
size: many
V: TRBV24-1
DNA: TGTGCCACCAGTGCCCGGTTAGGGGGAGAGACCCAGTACTTC
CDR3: CATSARLGGETQYF

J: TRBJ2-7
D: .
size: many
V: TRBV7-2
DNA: TGTGCCAGCAGCTTTGGAGGGGGCGCCTACGAGCAGTACTTC
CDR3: CASSFGGGAYEQYF

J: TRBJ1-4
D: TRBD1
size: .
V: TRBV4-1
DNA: TGCGCCAGCAGCCGCTTTGGACAGGGGCCCTTAGGGGAAAAACTGTTTTTT
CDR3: CASSRFGQGPLGEKLFF

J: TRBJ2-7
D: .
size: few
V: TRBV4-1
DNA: TGCGCCAGCAGCCAAGACCTATTCTCCTACGAGCAGTACTTC
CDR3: CASSQDLFSYEQYF

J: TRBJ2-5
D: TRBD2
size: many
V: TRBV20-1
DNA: TGCAGTGCTTCAAAAGTGGCGGGGGGGGAGACCCAGTACTTC
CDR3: CSASKVAGGETQYF

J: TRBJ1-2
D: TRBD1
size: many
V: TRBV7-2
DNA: TGTGCCAGCAGGGGGACAGGGCGTAACTATGGCTACACCTTC
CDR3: CASRGTGRNYGYTF

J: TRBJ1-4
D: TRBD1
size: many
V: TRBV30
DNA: TGTGCCTACCTCGGACAGGGGAAAAAACTGTTTTTT
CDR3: CAYLGQGKKLFF

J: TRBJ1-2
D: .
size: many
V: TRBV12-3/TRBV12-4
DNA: TGTGCCAGCAGTCCCGACTCAGGGGTCGCTGGCTACACCTTC
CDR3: CASSPDSGVAGYTF

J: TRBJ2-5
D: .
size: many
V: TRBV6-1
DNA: TGTGCCAGCAGGCGGGCAGCTCAAGAGACCCAGTACTTC
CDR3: CASRRAAQETQYF

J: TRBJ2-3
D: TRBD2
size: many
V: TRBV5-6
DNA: TGTGCCAGCAGTCGACTAGCGGTATCTAGCACAGATACGCAGTATTTT
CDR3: CASSRLAVSSTDTQYF

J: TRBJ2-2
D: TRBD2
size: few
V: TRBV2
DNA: TGTGCCAGCACCCCAGCGGGAGGGGATATCGGGGAGCTGTTTTTT
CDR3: CASTPAGGDIGELFF

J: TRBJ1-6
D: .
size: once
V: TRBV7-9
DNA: TGTGCCAGCAGCTTGGAGATGAATTCACCCCTCCACTTT
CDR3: CASSLEMNSPLHF

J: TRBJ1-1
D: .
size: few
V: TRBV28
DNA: TGTGCCAGCAGTTCCCATAACACTGAAGCTTTCTTT
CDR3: CASSSHNTEAFF

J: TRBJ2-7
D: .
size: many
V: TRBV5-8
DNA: TGTGCCAGCAGCTTGGGGATGGACAGCTCCTACGAGCAGTACTTC
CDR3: CASSLGMDSSYEQYF

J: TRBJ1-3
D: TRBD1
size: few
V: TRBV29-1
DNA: TGCAGCGTCGGCTACAGGGGAGGTGGAAACACCATATATTTT
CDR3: CSVGYRGGGNTIYF

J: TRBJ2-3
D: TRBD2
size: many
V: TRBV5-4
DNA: TGTGCCAGCAGCTCCAAAAGTGTAGCGGGAGGCCAGCGTGATACGCAGTATTTT
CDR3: CASSSKSVAGGQRDTQYF

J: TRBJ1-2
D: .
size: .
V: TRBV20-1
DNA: TGCAGTGCTAGAGATTCCGGGGGTTCTAACTATGGCTACACCTTC
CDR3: CSARDSGGSNYGYTF

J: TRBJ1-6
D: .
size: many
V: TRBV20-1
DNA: TGCAGTGCTAGAGATCGCCGGACAGCCTATAATTCACCCCTCCACTTT
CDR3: CSARDRRTAYNSPLHF

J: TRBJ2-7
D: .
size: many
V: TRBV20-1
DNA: TGCAGTGCTAGACTAGCGTCGTACGAGCAGTACTTC
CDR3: CSARLASYEQYF

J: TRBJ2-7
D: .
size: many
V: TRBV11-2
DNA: TGTGCCAGCAGCTTAGAGGGGGGGGCGCGGCAGTACTTC
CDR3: CASSLEGGARQYF